This is a list of T cell receptor beta chains from one sample in a study of blood T cell repertoires in COVID-19. Measured with immunoSEQ multiplex PCR; TCRdb has only the in-frame clones, and not every one. There are about 36,000 clones in the sample; approximately 90% occur only once, and around 20% lies in the top ten. The sequencing sample was made of peripheral blood. Receptors were obtained from a man aged 70 or older with acute or convalescent COVID-19. Both conserved end residues are part of each CDR3. A D gene is named only where the DNA matches it firmly. Where a row states a size, it is once, few, many or the class of an expanded clone; other rows omit it.

d_call: TRBD2
j_call: TRBJ2-2
clone_size: many
v_call: TRBV4-1
cdr3_nt: TGCGCCAGCAGCCAAGCGGGACTAGCGGGAGTTGGGACCGGGGAGCTGTTTTTT
cdr3_aa: CASSQAGLAGVGTGELFF

d_call: TRBD2
j_call: TRBJ2-3
clone_size: NA
v_call: TRBV6-5
cdr3_nt: TGTGCCAGCAGTTATGCGGGGAGGGAAGATACGCAGTATTTT
cdr3_aa: CASSYAGREDTQYF

d_call: TRBD2
j_call: TRBJ2-3
clone_size: medium-sized
v_call: TRBV7-2
cdr3_nt: TGTGCCAGCAGCGTCGGACTAGCGTACACAGATACGCAGTATTTT
cdr3_aa: CASSVGLAYTDTQYF

d_call: TRBD2
j_call: TRBJ2-5
clone_size: NA
v_call: TRBV2
cdr3_nt: TGTGCCAGCAGTCTAGCGGGTGGGGCCAGCGGGGCCCAGTACTTC
cdr3_aa: CASSLAGGASGAQYF

d_call: TRBD1
j_call: TRBJ1-6
clone_size: once
v_call: TRBV5-4
cdr3_nt: TGTGCCAGCAGCCACCCGGGACAGGGGGTAAATTCACCCCTCCACTTT
cdr3_aa: CASSHPGQGVNSPLHF

d_call: NA
j_call: TRBJ1-1
clone_size: NA
v_call: TRBV5-1
cdr3_nt: TGCGCCAGCAGCTTGGAAGGGGTGGGAATGAACACTGAAGCTTTCTTT
cdr3_aa: CASSLEGVGMNTEAFF

d_call: TRBD1
j_call: TRBJ1-5
clone_size: once
v_call: TRBV6-5
cdr3_nt: TGTGCCAGCAGCAGGGACAGGGGGGACGTTCAGCCCCAGCATTTT
cdr3_aa: CASSRDRGDVQPQHF

d_call: TRBD2
j_call: TRBJ2-1
clone_size: NA
v_call: TRBV29-1
cdr3_nt: TGCAGCGTCCCCGCTGCGGCGGGAGAGGCCCACGGTGAGCAGTTCTTC
cdr3_aa: CSVPAAAGEAHGEQFF

d_call: NA
j_call: TRBJ2-4
clone_size: hyperexpanded
v_call: TRBV28
cdr3_nt: TGTGCCAGCACCCTGGGCAATCCCAAAAACATTCAGTACTTC
cdr3_aa: CASTLGNPKNIQYF

d_call: TRBD2
j_call: TRBJ2-1
clone_size: few
v_call: TRBV4-1
cdr3_nt: TGCGCCAGCAGCCAGGCGCCTCCCCCGGGACCTAGCGGGAGGGGCAATGAGCAGTTCTTC
cdr3_aa: CASSQAPPPGPSGRGNEQFF

d_call: TRBD1
j_call: TRBJ2-3
clone_size: NA
v_call: TRBV28
cdr3_nt: TGTGCCAGCAGTCCAACGACAGGGGCCATAGATACGCAGTATTTT
cdr3_aa: CASSPTTGAIDTQYF

d_call: TRBD1
j_call: TRBJ1-4
clone_size: NA
v_call: TRBV18
cdr3_nt: TGTGCCAGCTCACTACAGGGGATTGCTAATGAAAAACTGTTTTTT
cdr3_aa: CASSLQGIANEKLFF